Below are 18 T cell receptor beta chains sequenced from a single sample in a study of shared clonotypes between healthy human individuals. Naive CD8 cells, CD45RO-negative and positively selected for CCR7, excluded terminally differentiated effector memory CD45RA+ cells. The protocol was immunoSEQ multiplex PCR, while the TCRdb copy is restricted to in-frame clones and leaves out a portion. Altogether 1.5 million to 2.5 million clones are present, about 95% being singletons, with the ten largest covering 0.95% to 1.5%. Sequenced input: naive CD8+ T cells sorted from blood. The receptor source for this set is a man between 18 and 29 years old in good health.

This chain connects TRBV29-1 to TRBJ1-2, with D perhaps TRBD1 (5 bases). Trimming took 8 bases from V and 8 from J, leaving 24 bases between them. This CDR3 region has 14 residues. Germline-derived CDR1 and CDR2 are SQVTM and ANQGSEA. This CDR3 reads CSLGLGDGMGGYTF. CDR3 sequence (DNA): TGCAGCTTAGGGTTGGGGGACGGCATGGGAGGCTACACCTTC.

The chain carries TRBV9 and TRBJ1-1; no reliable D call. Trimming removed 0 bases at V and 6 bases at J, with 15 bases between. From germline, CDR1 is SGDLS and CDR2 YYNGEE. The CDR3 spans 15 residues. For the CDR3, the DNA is TGTGCCAGCAGCGTAGGAGGGAACTTGGGCCCTGAAGCTTTCTTT. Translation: CASSVGGNLGPEAFF.

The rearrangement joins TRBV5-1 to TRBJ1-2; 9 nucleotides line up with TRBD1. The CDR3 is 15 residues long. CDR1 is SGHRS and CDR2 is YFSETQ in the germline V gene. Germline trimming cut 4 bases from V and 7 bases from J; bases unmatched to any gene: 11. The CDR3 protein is CASSLDGTGSPGYTF. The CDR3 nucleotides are TGCGCCAGCAGCCTGGACGGGACAGGGTCTCCTGGCTACACCTTC.

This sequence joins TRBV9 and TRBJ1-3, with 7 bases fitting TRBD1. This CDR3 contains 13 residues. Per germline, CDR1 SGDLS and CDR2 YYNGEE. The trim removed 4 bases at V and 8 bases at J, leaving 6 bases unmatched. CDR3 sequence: CASSFMQGDTIYF. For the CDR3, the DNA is TGTGCCAGCAGCTTCATGCAGGGGGACACCATATATTTT.

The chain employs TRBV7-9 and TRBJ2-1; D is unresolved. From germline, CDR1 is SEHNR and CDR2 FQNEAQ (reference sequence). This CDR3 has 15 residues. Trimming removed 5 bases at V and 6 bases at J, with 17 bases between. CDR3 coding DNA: TGTGCCAGCAGCCCCCCTGGTGTTTCCCTCAATGAGCAGTTCTTC. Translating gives CASSPPGVSLNEQFF.

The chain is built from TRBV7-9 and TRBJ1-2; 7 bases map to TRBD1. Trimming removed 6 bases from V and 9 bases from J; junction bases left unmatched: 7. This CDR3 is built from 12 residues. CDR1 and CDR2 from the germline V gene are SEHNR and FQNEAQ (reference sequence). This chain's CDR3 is CASSAQGERYTF. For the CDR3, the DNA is TGTGCCAGCAGTGCTCAGGGGGAGCGCTACACCTTC.

CDR3 nucleotides: TGTGCCAGCAGCGGGGGGTCACTGGAGACCCAGTACTTC. As protein: CASSGGSLETQYF. The genes are TRBV5-6 and TRBJ2-5; weak D call: TRBD2 (6 bases). The V gene's germline CDR1 is SGHDT and CDR2 YYEEEE. Deletions cut 4 bases from V and 5 bases from J, with 12 bases between. The CDR3 runs to 13 residues.

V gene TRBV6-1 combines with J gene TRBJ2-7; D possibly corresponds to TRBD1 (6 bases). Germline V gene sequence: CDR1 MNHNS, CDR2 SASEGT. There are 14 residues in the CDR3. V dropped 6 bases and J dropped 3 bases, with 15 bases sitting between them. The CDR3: CASSSPGQSYEQYF. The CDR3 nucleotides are TGTGCCAGCAGCTCCCCCGGACAGAGCTACGAGCAGTACTTC.

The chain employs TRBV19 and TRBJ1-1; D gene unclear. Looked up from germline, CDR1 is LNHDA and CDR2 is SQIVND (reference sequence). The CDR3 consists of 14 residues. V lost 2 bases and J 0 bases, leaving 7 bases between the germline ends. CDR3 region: CASSILEMNTEAFF. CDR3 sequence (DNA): TGTGCCAGTAGTATATTGGAAATGAACACTGAAGCTTTCTTT. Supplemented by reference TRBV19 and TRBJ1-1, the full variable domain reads DGGITQSPKYLFRKEGQNVTLSCEQNLNHDAMYWYRQDPGQGLRLIYYSQIVNDFQKGDIAEGYSVSREKKESFPLTVTSAQKNPTAFYLCASSILEMNTEAFFGQGTRLTVV.

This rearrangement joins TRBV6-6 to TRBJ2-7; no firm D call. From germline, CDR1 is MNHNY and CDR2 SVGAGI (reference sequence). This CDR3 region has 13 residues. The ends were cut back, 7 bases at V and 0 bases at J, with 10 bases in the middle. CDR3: CASTPMSSYEQYF. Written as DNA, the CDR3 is TGTGCCAGCACGCCAATGAGCTCCTACGAGCAGTACTTC.

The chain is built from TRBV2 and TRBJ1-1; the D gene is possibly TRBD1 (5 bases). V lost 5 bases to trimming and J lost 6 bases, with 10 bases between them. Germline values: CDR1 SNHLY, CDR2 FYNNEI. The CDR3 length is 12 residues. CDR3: CASSPGDAEAFF. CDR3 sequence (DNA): TGTGCCAGCAGTCCCGGGGACGCTGAAGCTTTCTTT. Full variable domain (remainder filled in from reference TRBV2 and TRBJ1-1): EPEVTQTPSHQVTQMGQEVILRCVPISNHLYFYWYRQILGQKVEFLVSFYNNEISEKSEIFDDQFSVERPDGSNFTLKIRSTKLEDSAMYFCASSPGDAEAFFGQGTRLTVV.

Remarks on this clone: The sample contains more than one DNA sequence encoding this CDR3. CDR3 coding DNA: TGCGCCAGCAGCTTTGGACAGGGCAACTCCTACGAGCAGTACTTC. Translation gives CASSFGQGNSYEQYF. This chain joins TRBV5-1 and TRBJ2-7; TRBD1 aligns across 8 bases. The CDR3 is 15 residues long. Germline V CDR1 and CDR2: SGHRS, YFSETQ. J lost 0 bases, V lost 2 bases, and 4 bases had no gene match.

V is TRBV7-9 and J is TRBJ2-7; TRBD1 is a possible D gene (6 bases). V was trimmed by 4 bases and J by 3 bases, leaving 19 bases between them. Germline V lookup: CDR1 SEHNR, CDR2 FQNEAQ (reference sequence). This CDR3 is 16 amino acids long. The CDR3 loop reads CASSSLGGRGSYEQYF. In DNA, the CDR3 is TGTGCCAGCAGCTCCCTCGGTGGCAGGGGAAGCTACGAGCAGTACTTC. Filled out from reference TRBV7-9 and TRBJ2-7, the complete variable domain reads DTGVSQNPRHKITKRGQNVTFRCDPISEHNRLYWYRQTLGQGPEFLTYFQNEAQLEKSRLLSDRFSAERPKGSFSTLEIQRTEQGDSAMYLCASSSLGGRGSYEQYFGPGTRLTVT.

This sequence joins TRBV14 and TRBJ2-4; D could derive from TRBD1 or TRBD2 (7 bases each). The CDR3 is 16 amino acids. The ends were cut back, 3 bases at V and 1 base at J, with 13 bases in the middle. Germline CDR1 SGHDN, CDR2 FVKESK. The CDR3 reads CASSQQGEGAKNIQYF. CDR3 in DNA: TGTGCCAGCAGCCAGCAGGGGGAGGGGGCCAAAAACATTCAGTACTTC.

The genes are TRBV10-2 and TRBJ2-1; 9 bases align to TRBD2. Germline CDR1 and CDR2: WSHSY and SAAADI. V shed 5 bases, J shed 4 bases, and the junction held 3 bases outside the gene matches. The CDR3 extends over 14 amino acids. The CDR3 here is CASSLSGGYNEQFF. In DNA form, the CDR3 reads TGCGCCAGCAGTTTAAGCGGGGGGTACAATGAGCAGTTCTTC.

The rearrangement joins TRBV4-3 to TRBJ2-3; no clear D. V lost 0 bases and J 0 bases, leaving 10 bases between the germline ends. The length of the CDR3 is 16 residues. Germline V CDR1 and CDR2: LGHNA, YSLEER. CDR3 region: CASSQDVFSSTDTQYF. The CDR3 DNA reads TGCGCCAGCAGCCAAGATGTCTTCTCTAGCACAGATACGCAGTATTTT.

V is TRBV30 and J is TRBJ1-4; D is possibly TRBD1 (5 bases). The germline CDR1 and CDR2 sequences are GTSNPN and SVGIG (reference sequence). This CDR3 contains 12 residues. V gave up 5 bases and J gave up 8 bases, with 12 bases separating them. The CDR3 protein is CAWAQGQEKLFF. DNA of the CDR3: TGTGCCTGGGCGCAGGGTCAGGAAAAACTGTTTTTT.

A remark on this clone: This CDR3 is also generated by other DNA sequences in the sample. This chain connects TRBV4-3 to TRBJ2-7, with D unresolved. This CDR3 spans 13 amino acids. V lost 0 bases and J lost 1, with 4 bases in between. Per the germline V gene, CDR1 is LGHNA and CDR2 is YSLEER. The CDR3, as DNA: TGCGCCAGCAGCCAAGACTTATCCTACGAGCAGTACTTC. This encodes CASSQDLSYEQYF.